The clone carrying this T cell receptor (beta chain) was counted between two and nine times. Its antigen is undetermined. Template switching added a universal primer binding site, and final cDNA carried unique molecular identifiers. One entry per CDR3 protein, called by TCRdb with MiXCR from the 5' RACE reads. The sample contains around 570,000 distinct CDR3 sequences, 9% to 10% of which appear only once. The data belong to a study of identical twins. General study points: Where out-of-frame alpha sequences were twin-shared, they showed excess low generation probability.

This CDR3 contains 13 residues. The germline CDR1 and CDR2 sequences are SGHRS and YFSETQ. The germline V and J ends were trimmed by 5 bases and 5 bases, with 13 bases remaining between them. The sample was also reused in another study, on yellow fever vaccine responses in identical twins.

This chain connects TRBV5-1 to TRBJ2-5; D is uncertain. This clonotype originated in a young woman in good health. The source material was PBMCs. The CDR3 reads CASSNRPSETQYF. DNA for the CDR3: TGCGCCAGCAGTAATCGACCTTCGGAGACCCAGTACTTC.